This T cell receptor beta chain originates from a study of siplizumab effects on memory and regulatory T cells. Trimming removed 2 bases from V and 0 bases from J, with 10 bases in between. Germline V CDR1 and CDR2: MDHEN, SYDVKM. The CDR3 covers 16 residues. Repertoires were generated with immunoSEQ multiplex PCR, while TCRdb's copy carries only in-frame clones and drops some. The table shows some 100,000 clones, with 75% to 95% occurring only once. Notes on the study in general: Both greater diversity than memory cells and a major contribution to the alloresponse seemed to characterize naive T cells. Alloreactive sequences that could be traced to unstimulated CD4+ memory cells showed a significant reduction under siplizumab. Researchers could not give a naive or memory phenotype to roughly 80-97% of proliferating CD4+ or CD8+ clones. Mappable alloreactive CD4+ clones came from Treg cells about 65% of the time on average with siplizumab, against 26.9% in controls.

Note on this clone: Antigen specificity is unknown.

The V call is TRBV28, the J call TRBJ1-4; D remains unclear. Material: CD4+ T cells sorted from blood. This sequence originates from a human donor in good health. Some clones in this sample may be carry-over from other donors' samples. CDR3 residues: CASSLGVIATNEKLFF. CDR3 nucleotides: TGTGCCAGCAGTTTAGGAGTGATTGCAACTAATGAAAAACTGTTTTTT.